A single sample is the source of the 26 T cell receptor beta chains below, sequenced in a study of T cell repertoires in ileal Crohn's disease. The assay was immunoSEQ multiplex PCR, and TCRdb's table has in-frame clones only and misses some. Of approximately 4,900 clones in the sample, 80% to 85% were seen once. Material for sequencing was ileal tissue. Every receptor here comes from an adult with Crohn's disease.

J is TRBJ2-1 and V is TRBV4-2; 14 bases map to TRBD2. The CDR3 length is 17 residues. Losses at the gene ends were 0 bases for V and 8 bases for J; bases not matched to a gene: 6. Per germline, CDR1 LGHNA and CDR2 YNFKEQ. Here the CDR3 DNA reads TGTGCCAGCAGCCAAGATGGGACTAGCGGGGGAGGGGATGAGCAGTTCTTC. Translation: CASSQDGTSGGGDEQFF.

Here the CDR3 reads CAISENSNYGYTF. CDR3 nucleotides: TGTGCCATCAGTGAGAACTCGAACTATGGCTACACCTTC. This chain links TRBV10-3 with TRBJ1-2; the D is unclear. Trimming shortened V by 2 bases and J by 2 bases, and 6 bases separated the two germline ends. Germline V CDR1 and CDR2: ENHRY, SYGVKD. The length of the CDR3 is 13 residues.

The rearrangement links TRBV6-5 to TRBJ2-3; 7 positions match TRBD1. This CDR3 region has 14 residues. CDR1 and CDR2 from the germline V gene are MNHEY and SVGAGI. The junction had 10 bases not matched to a gene; V was cut back by 5 bases and J by 8 bases. CDR3 nucleotide sequence: TGTGCCAGCAGTGGGAGACAGGGTAGCTTTACGCAGTATTTT. As protein: CASSGRQGSFTQYF.

This clone was seen only a few times. V usage is TRBV6-5 and J usage is TRBJ1-1; D gene ambiguous. CDR3 length equals 13 residues. V dropped 5 bases and J dropped 3 bases, with 10 bases sitting between them. CDR1 is MNHEY and CDR2 is SVGAGI in the germline V gene. CDR3 nucleotides: TGTGCCAGCAGTGAAGAGGGTCACACTGAAGCTTTCTTT. This codes for CASSEEGHTEAFF.

The rearrangement links TRBV4-2 to TRBJ2-2; tentative D call: TRBD2 (7 bases). The V gene's germline CDR1 is LGHNA and CDR2 YNFKEQ. Trimming left V 3 bases short and J 2 bases short, with 16 bases between. The CDR3 consists of 17 residues. The CDR3 is CASSHYGGGGNTGELFF. The DNA for the CDR3 is TGTGCCAGCAGCCACTATGGGGGCGGGGGAAACACCGGGGAGCTGTTTTTT.

In its sample, this clone was seen once. The V and J genes are TRBV19 and TRBJ2-7; the D gene is possibly TRBD1 (6 bases). V lost 4 bases and J lost 4, with 14 bases in between. Germline CDR1 LNHDA, CDR2 SQIVND (reference sequence). This CDR3 spans 14 amino acids. CDR3: CASSTRQGLYEQYF. CDR3 DNA sequence: TGTGCCAGTAGTACCCGTCAGGGGTTGTACGAGCAGTACTTC.

The chain joins TRBV14 to TRBJ1-6; D remains unclear. Trimming stripped 0 bases from V and 7 bases from J, with 10 bases between. This CDR3 has 15 amino acids. CDR1 and CDR2 (germline): SGHDN, FVKESK. CDR3: CASSQDRGGNSPLHF. The CDR3 nucleotides are TGTGCCAGCAGCCAAGATCGGGGAGGGAATTCACCCCTCCACTTT.

The CDR3: CASRYSDNQPQHF. DNA of the CDR3: TGTGCCAGCAGATACAGTGACAATCAGCCCCAGCATTTT. The chain is built from TRBV6-1 and TRBJ1-5; D ambiguous. Trimming took 6 bases from V and 3 from J, leaving 9 bases between them. The CDR3 extends over 13 amino acids. Germline loops: CDR1 MNHNS, CDR2 SASEGT.

The chain uses TRBV6-1 and TRBJ2-7; 12 nucleotides agree with TRBD1. Germline V gene lookup returns CDR1 MNHNS and CDR2 SASEGT. V shed 8 bases and J 5 bases; nucleotides not matched to a gene: 7. The CDR3 extends over 14 amino acids. CDR3 in DNA: TGTGCCAGCGAAGAGGGACAGGGGGCAGACGAGCAGTACTTC. Its protein product is CASEEGQGADEQYF.

V is TRBV30 and J is TRBJ1-1; 8 bases fit TRBD1. The V and J ends lost 2 bases and 5 bases, in that order; junction bases with no gene match: 4. The CDR3 runs to 13 residues. Germline loops: CDR1 GTSNPN, CDR2 SVGIG (reference sequence). As DNA, the CDR3 is TGTGCCTGGAGTCAGGGGGCGCAGACTGAAGCTTTCTTT. Its protein is CAWSQGAQTEAFF. The whole variable domain, filled in from reference TRBV30 and TRBJ1-1, reads SQTIHQWPATLVQPVGSPLSLECTVEGTSNPNLYWYRQAAGRGLQLLFYSVGIGQISSEVPQNLSASRPQDRQFILSSKKLLLSDSGFYLCAWSQGAQTEAFFGQGTRLTVV.

The chain links TRBV6-6 to TRBJ2-5, with unresolved D. Germline V gives CDR1 MNHNY, CDR2 SVGAGI (reference sequence). Trimming shortened V by 0 bases and J by 5 bases, and 7 bases separated the two germline ends. CDR3 length equals 13 residues. The CDR3 coding sequence is TGTGCCAGCAGTTACTCAGAGTGGGAGACCCAGTACTTC. Translated, it gives CASSYSEWETQYF.

This clone was recorded a few times. V and J are TRBV6-1 and TRBJ1-1, with D hard to call. This CDR3 contains 12 residues. The germline V gene encodes CDR1 MNHNS and CDR2 SASEGT. V lost 11 bases, J lost 4 bases, and 14 bases lay in between. CDR3 nucleotides: TGTGCCTATTCACCCTTCGGCACTGAAGCTTTCTTT. Its protein product is CAYSPFGTEAFF.

The gene calls are TRBV27 and TRBJ2-1, with 7 bases aligning to TRBD1. This CDR3 contains 14 residues. Trimming at V came to 5 bases and at J to 6 bases, leaving 7 bases not matched to a gene. Germline V gene sequence: CDR1 MNHEY, CDR2 SMNVEV (reference sequence). CDR3 sequence reads: CASSRGKGANEQFF. CDR3 nucleotides: TGTGCCAGCAGTAGAGGGAAGGGGGCCAATGAGCAGTTCTTC.

The chain combines TRBV5-5 with TRBJ1-5; D ambiguous. V lost 0 bases to trimming and J lost 0 bases, with 7 bases between them. Per germline, CDR1 SGHKS and CDR2 YYEKEE (reference sequence). The CDR3 runs 15 residues. The CDR3 reads CASSLGQYSNQPQHF. The CDR3 nucleotides are TGTGCCAGCAGCTTGGGGCAGTATAGCAATCAGCCCCAGCATTTT.

This sequence joins TRBV10-2 and TRBJ1-1; no clear D gene. V was clipped by 6 bases and J by 0 bases, with 2 bases between them. CDR3 length: 11 residues. Germline V gene data show CDR1 as WSHSY and CDR2 as SAAADI. The DNA of the CDR3 is TGCGCCAGCAGCATGAACACTGAAGCTTTCTTT. This sequence encodes CASSMNTEAFF.

This clone showed up just once. The chain uses TRBV28 and TRBJ1-1; no definite D call. V was cut by 6 bases and J by 2 bases, with 16 bases left in between. In germline, CDR1 is MDHEN, CDR2 SYDVKM. The CDR3 has 15 amino acids. CDR3 residues: CASSTQRGRNTEAFF. DNA for the CDR3: TGTGCCAGCAGCACCCAGAGAGGGAGAAACACTGAAGCTTTCTTT.

The rearrangement links TRBV7-9 to TRBJ2-7, with 11 bases lining up with TRBD2. The V gene's germline CDR1 is SEHNR and CDR2 FQNEAQ (reference sequence). With V trimmed by 4 bases and J by 7 bases, 3 bases remained unmatched. The CDR3 spans 13 residues. CDR3 sequence reads: CASSSRLAGEQYF. In DNA, the CDR3 is TGTGCCAGCAGCTCAAGACTAGCGGGGGAGCAGTACTTC.

V gene TRBV6-5 combines with J gene TRBJ2-5; weak D call: TRBD1 (6 bases). The CDR3 sequence is 15 residues long. Germline lookup yields CDR1 MNHEY and CDR2 SVGAGI. Between the trimmed V and J ends, which lost 6 bases and 5 bases, there was a span of 19 bases. For the CDR3, the DNA is TGTGCCAGCAGGCAAACAGGGCCCCCGGGGGAGACCCAGTACTTC. Translation gives CASRQTGPPGETQYF.

The rearrangement uses TRBV2 and TRBJ2-3, with D tentatively TRBD2 (6 bases). This CDR3 spans 15 amino acids. CDR1 SNHLY and CDR2 FYNNEI come from the germline V gene. Between the trimmed V and J ends, which lost 4 bases and 0 bases, there was a span of 11 bases. The CDR3 loop reads CASSGSGTSTDTQYF. The CDR3 DNA sequence: TGTGCCAGCAGTGGGTCCGGGACTAGCACAGATACGCAGTATTTT.

A few counts support this clone. The V gene is TRBV7-6, the J gene TRBJ2-7; no firm D call. V was pared by 5 bases and J by 4 bases, with 12 bases between. The CDR3 is 13 residues long. Germline V gives CDR1 SGHVS, CDR2 FNYEAQ. Here the CDR3 reads CASSPPVGYEQYF. As DNA, the CDR3 is TGTGCCAGCAGCCCCCCCGTCGGGTACGAGCAGTACTTC. Full variable domain (rest looked up from reference TRBV7-6 and TRBJ2-7): GAGVSQSPRYKVTKRGQDVALRCDPISGHVSLYWYRQALGQGPEFLTYFNYEAQQDKSGLPNDRFSAERPEGSISTLTIQRTEQRDSAMYRCASSPPVGYEQYFGPGTRLTVT.

This chain links TRBV15 with TRBJ2-1; D is ambiguous. Trimming removed 0 bases from V and 9 bases from J, with 12 bases in between. CDR3 size: 14 residues. CDR1 is LNHNV, CDR2 YYDKDF, per germline (reference sequence). The CDR3 loop reads CATSRDDASGEQFF. The DNA of the CDR3 is TGTGCCACCAGCAGAGACGATGCGAGTGGTGAGCAGTTCTTC.

The chain links TRBV28 to TRBJ2-1; 12 bases agree with TRBD1. This CDR3 is built from 14 residues. The ends lost 7 bases at V and 7 bases at J; junction bases unmatched: 5. Germline V gene sequence: CDR1 MDHEN, CDR2 SYDVKM. CDR3 in DNA: TGTGCCAGCATGAGGGACAGGGGGCAAAATGAGCAGTTCTTC. Its translation is CASMRDRGQNEQFF.

The chain links TRBV7-9 to TRBJ2-5; 8 bases line up with TRBD1. Germline loops: CDR1 SEHNR, CDR2 FQNEAQ (reference sequence). CDR3 length: 14 amino acids. Trimming took 2 bases from V and 7 from J; bases not matched to a gene: 6. CDR3 loop: CASSLSGGKGTQYF. The CDR3 nucleotides are TGTGCCAGCAGCTTATCAGGGGGCAAAGGGACCCAGTACTTC.

In its sample, this clone was seen once. The chain employs TRBV23-1 and TRBJ1-5; D not certain. TRBV23-1 is an open reading frame, and its role is uncertain. The CDR3 has 16 amino acids. V shed 0 bases and J shed 1 base, with 10 bases lying between them. The CDR3 DNA reads TGCGCCAGCAGTCAATCATCGGGTTTAAGCAATCAGCCCCAGCATTTT. Translated, it gives CASSQSSGLSNQPQHF.

This chain joins TRBV7-9 and TRBJ2-1; 11 nucleotides match TRBD2. V dropped 6 bases and J dropped 7; count of bases not matched to a gene: 17. Germline values: CDR1 SEHNR, CDR2 FQNEAQ (reference sequence). This CDR3 spans 18 amino acids. The CDR3 nucleotides read TGTGCCAGCAGTTTTCGGTTAGGGCTAGCGGGGGGAGATAATGAGCAGTTCTTC. It codes for CASSFRLGLAGGDNEQFF.

The chain couples TRBV6-1 to TRBJ2-2, with 9 bases fitting TRBD1. Losses at the gene ends were 7 bases for V and 5 bases for J; bases not matched to a gene: 5. The CDR3 consists of 14 residues. Germline V CDR1 and CDR2: MNHNS, SASEGT. The CDR3 loop is CASTRGTGTGELFF. In DNA form, the CDR3 reads TGTGCCAGCACCCGCGGGACAGGGACCGGGGAGCTGTTTTTT.